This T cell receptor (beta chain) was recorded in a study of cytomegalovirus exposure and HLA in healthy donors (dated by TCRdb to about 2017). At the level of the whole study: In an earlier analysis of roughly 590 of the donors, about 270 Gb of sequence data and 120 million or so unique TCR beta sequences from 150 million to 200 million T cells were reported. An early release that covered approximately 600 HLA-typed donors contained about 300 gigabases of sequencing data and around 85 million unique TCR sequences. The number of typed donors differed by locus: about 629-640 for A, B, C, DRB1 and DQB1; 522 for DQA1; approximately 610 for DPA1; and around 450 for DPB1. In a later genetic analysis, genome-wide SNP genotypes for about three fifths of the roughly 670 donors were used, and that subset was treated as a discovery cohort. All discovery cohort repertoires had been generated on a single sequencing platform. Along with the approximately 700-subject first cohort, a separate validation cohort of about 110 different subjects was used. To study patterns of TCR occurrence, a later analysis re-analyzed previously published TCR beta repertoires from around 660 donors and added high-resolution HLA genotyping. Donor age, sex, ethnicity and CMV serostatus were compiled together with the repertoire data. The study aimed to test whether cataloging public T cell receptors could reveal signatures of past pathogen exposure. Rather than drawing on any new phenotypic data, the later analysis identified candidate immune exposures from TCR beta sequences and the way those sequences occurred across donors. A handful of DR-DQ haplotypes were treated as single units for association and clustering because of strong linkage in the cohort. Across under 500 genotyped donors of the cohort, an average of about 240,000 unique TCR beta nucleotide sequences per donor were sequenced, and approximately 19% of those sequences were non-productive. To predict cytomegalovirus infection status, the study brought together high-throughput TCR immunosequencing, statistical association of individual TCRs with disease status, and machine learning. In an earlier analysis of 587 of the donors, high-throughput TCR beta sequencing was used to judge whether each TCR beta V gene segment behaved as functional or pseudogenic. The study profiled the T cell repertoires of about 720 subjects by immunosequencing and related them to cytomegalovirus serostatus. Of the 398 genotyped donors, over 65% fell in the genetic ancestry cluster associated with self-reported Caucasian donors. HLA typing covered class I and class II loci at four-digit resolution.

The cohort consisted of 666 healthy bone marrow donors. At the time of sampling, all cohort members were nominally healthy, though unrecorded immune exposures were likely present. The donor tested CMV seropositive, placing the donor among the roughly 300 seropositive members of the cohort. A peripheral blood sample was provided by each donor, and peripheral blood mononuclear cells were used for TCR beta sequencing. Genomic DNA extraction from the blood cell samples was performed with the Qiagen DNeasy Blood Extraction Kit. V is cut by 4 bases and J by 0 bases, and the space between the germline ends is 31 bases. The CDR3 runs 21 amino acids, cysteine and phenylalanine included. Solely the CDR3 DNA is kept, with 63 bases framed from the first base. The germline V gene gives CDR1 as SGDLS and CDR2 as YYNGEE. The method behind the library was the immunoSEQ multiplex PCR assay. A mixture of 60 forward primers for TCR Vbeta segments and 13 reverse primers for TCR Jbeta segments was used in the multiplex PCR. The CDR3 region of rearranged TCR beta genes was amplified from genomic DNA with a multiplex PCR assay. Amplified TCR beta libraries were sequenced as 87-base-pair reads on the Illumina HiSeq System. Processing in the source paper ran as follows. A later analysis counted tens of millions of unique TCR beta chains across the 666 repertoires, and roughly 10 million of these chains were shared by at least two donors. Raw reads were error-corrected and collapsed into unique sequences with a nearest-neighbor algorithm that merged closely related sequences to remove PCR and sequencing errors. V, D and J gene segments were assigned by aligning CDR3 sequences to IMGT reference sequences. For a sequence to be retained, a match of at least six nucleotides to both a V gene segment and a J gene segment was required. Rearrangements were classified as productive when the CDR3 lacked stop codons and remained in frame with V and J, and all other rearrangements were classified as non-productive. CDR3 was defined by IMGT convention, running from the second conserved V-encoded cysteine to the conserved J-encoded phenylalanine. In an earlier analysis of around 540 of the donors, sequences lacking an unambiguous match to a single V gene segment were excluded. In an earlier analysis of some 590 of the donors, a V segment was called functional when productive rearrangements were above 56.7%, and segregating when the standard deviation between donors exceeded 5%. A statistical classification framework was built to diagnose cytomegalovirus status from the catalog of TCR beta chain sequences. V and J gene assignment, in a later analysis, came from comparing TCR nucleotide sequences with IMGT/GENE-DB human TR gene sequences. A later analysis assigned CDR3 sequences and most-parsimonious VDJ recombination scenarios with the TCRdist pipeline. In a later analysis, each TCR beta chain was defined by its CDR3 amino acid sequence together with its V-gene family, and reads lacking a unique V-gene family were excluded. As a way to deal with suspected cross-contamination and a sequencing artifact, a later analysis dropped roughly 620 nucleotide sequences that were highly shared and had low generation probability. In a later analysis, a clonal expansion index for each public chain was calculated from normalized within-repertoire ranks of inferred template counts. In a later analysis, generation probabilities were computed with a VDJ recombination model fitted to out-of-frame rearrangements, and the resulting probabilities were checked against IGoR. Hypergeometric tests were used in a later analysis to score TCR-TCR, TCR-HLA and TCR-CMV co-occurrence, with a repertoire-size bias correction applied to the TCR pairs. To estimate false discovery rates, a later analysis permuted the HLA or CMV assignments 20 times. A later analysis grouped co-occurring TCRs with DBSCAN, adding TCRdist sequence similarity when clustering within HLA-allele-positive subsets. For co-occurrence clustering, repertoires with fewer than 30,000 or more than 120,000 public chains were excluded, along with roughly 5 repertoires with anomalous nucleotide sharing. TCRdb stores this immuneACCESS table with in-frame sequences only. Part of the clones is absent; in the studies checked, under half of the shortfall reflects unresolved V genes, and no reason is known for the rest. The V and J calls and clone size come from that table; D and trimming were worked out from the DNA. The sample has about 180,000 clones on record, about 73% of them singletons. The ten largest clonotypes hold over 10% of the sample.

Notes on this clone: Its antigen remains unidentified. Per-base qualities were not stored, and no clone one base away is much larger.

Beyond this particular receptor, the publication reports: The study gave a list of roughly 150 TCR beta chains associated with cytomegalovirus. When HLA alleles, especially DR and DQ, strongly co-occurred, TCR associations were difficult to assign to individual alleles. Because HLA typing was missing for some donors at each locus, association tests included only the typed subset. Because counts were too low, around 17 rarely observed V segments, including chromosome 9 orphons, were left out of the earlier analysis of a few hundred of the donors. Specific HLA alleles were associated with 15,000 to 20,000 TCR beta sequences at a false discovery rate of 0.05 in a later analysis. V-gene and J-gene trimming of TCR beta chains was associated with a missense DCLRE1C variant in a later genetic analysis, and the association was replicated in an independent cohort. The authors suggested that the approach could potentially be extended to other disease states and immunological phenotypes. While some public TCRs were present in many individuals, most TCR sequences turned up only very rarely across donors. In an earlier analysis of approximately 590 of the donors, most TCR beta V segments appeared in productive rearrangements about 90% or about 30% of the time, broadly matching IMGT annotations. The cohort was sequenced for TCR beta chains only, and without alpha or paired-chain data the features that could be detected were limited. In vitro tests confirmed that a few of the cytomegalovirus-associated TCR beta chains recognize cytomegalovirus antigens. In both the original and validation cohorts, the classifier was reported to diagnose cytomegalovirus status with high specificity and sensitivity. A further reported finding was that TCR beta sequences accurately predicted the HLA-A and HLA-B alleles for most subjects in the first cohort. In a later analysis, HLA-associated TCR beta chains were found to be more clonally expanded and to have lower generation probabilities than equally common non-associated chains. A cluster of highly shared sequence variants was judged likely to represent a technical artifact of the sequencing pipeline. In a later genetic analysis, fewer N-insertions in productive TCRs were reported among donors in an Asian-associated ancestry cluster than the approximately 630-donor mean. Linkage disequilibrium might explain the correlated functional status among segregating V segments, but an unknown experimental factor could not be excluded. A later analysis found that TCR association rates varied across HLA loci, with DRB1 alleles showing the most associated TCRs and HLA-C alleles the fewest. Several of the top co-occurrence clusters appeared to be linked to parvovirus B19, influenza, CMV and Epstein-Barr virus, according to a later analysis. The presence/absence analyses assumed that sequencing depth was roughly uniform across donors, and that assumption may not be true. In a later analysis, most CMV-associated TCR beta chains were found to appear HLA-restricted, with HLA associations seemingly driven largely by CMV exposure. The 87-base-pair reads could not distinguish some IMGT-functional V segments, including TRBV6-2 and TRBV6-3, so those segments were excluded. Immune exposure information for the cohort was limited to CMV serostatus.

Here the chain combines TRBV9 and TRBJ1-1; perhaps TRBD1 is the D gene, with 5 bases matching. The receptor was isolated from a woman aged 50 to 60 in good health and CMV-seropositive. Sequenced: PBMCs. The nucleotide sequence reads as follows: TGTGCCAGCAGCCGGTCAGGTCTCGCTGGGGGGGTCCTGAGCTTGAACACTGAAGCTTTCTTT. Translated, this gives CASSRSGLAGGVLSLNTEAFF.